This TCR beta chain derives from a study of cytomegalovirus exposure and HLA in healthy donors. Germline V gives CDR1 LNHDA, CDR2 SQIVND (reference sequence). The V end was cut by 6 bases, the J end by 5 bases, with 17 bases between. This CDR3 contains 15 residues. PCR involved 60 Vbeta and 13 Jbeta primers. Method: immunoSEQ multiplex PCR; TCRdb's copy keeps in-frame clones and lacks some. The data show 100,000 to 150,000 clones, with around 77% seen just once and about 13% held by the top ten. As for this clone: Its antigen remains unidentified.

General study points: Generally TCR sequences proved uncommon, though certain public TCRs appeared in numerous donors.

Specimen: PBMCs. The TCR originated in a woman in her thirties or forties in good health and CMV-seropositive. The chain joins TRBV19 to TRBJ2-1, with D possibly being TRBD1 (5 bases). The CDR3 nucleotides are TGTGCCAGTAGACGCCTCGGACAAAGGAACAATGAGCAGTTCTTC. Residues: CASRRLGQRNNEQFF.